This TCR beta chain was captured by sequencing in a study of T cells after yellow fever vaccination. Study information: It was SMART-Seq v4 Ultra Low Input that prepared the fractions with low cell numbers. Study-level findings and limits: There was a possibility that FACS-sorted repertoires contained abundant clonotypes contaminating from the bulk population. Clones that expanded after primary vaccination mostly reappeared after the booster (roughly 97% CD4, roughly 90% CD8).

In making TCR cDNA, 5'RACE template switching added a universal primer site and UMIs to it. TCRdb recomputed calls from the 5' RACE reads with MiXCR, one row per CDR3 protein. The repertoire includes 450,000 to 650,000 distinct CDR3 sequences, roughly a fifth of them detected once, and roughly 16% sits in the top ten. Germline loops: CDR1 KGHDR, CDR2 SFDVKD. The CDR3 spans 13 residues. V dropped 9 bases and J dropped 4; count of bases not matched to a gene: 2. This clonotype came up a few times. Its matching antigen is unknown. Sequencing used PBMCs, obtained roughly 20 days after the first yellow fever vaccination. The J gene is TRBJ1-5, the V gene TRBV24-1; 10 bases align to TRBD1. This clonotype was obtained from a man between 18 and 35 years old who received the YFV17D yellow fever vaccine. In nucleotides, the CDR3 is TGTGCCACCGGGACAGGGGTTAATCAGCCCCAGCATTTT. It yields the protein CATGTGVNQPQHF.